One and the same sample provided the 12 T cell receptor beta chains below, sequenced in a study of vaccination effects on CD4 cells after COVID-19. CD4+ T cell isolation took place after less than 13 days of culture. It was two doses of either the BNT162b2 or mRNA-1273 vaccine that participants received. These receptors have no known antigen. The table came from immunoSEQ multiplex PCR; TCRdb's copy has only in-frame clones and leaves some out. The sample has approximately 74,000 clones; roughly four fifths are singletons. Sequencing used CD4+ T cells from PBMCs cultured without peptide, obtained after COVID-19 vaccination. The origin of the receptors is a human donor who received a COVID-19 vaccine.

Here the CDR3 reads CASSLFGTGYGYTF. The CDR3 nucleotides read TGTGCCAGCAGTTTATTTGGGACAGGGTATGGCTACACCTTC. The chain uses TRBV27 and TRBJ1-2, with TRBD1 matching over 9 bases. Germline V gene lookup returns CDR1 MNHEY and CDR2 SMNVEV (reference sequence). Trimming removed 1 base from V and 5 bases from J; junction bases left unmatched: 2. The CDR3 extends over 14 amino acids.

This clone was seen a handful of times. The same CDR3 can be traced to other DNA sequences in this sample. This chain uses TRBV15 with TRBJ2-2; D call uncertain. V lost 3 bases to trimming and J lost 4 bases, with 6 bases between them. The CDR3 loop spans 13 amino acids. Germline V lookup: CDR1 LNHNV, CDR2 YYDKDF (reference sequence). CDR3 nucleotide sequence: TGTGCCACCAGCAGCAAGGGCACCGGGGAGCTGTTTTTT. Encoded protein: CATSSKGTGELFF.

This chain connects TRBV4-1 to TRBJ2-2, with 9 bases aligning to TRBD1. CDR3 length: 14 amino acids. The ends lost 8 bases at V and 3 bases at J; junction bases unmatched: 4. The V gene's germline CDR1 is MGHRA and CDR2 YSYEKL. CDR3 coding DNA: TGCGCCAGCCACGGGACAGGGTACACCGGGGAGCTGTTTTTT. It is translated as CASHGTGYTGELFF.

The chain combines TRBV7-3 with TRBJ1-1; D not certain. The CDR3 runs to 14 residues. Trimming stripped 2 bases from V and 4 bases from J, with 11 bases between. CDR1 is SGHTA, CDR2 FQGTGA, per germline. CDR3 protein: CASSLGGFGTEAFF. In DNA form, the CDR3 reads TGTGCCAGCAGCTTAGGAGGGTTCGGCACTGAAGCTTTCTTT.

The rearrangement links TRBV5-1 to TRBJ1-1; unclear D gene. CDR1 is SGHRS, CDR2 YFSETQ, per germline. V lost 8 bases to trimming and J lost 1 base, with 12 bases between them. The CDR3 extends over 13 amino acids. CDR3 sequence: CASEADGNTEAFF. The CDR3 coding sequence is TGCGCCAGTGAGGCGGATGGGAACACTGAAGCTTTCTTT.

The rearrangement joins TRBV5-1 to TRBJ1-2, with unresolved D. This CDR3 region has 14 residues. V was trimmed by 1 base and J by 4 bases, leaving 11 bases between them. Germline V gene lookup returns CDR1 SGHRS and CDR2 YFSETQ. Here the CDR3 reads CASSLLGGFYGYTF. The CDR3 nucleotides are TGCGCCAGCAGCTTGTTAGGTGGTTTCTATGGCTACACCTTC.

The chain is built from TRBV6-4 and TRBJ2-7, with D perhaps matching TRBD1 (6 bases). With 7 bases removed from V and 7 bases from J, the gap between germline ends came to 20 bases. The CDR3 loop spans 14 amino acids. CDR1 is MRHNA and CDR2 is SNTAGT in the germline V gene. The CDR3 region is CASTHPPGQGEQYV. As DNA, the CDR3 is TGTGCCAGCACCCATCCTCCGGGGCAGGGGGAGCAGTACGTC.

The chain uses TRBV2 and TRBJ2-3; 8 nucleotides match TRBD1. CDR1 SNHLY and CDR2 FYNNEI come from the germline V gene. The ends lost 5 bases at V and 1 base at J; junction bases unmatched: 11. The CDR3 runs to 17 residues. CDR3 nucleotides: TGTGCCAGCAGTCCAGGGACAGGTTGGGATGGCACAGATACGCAGTATTTT. This codes for CASSPGTGWDGTDTQYF.

This chain uses TRBV29-1 with TRBJ2-1, with D perhaps being TRBD1 or TRBD2 (5 bases each). This CDR3 is built from 13 residues. Germline-derived CDR1 and CDR2 are SQVTM and ANQGSEA. V was clipped by 4 bases and J by 7 bases, with 14 bases between them. For the CDR3, the DNA is TGCAGCGTTGTAGGGACGACCGGGAATGAGCAGTTCTTC. Its translation: CSVVGTTGNEQFF.

This clone was observed a handful of times. The chain combines TRBV7-2 with TRBJ2-1; D may be TRBD2 (6 bases). The CDR3 sequence is 15 residues long. The V and J ends lost 1 base and 2 bases respectively, with 9 bases between them. From germline, CDR1 is SGHTA and CDR2 FQGNSA. Here the CDR3 DNA reads TGTGCCAGCAGCTTAGAGCGGGCCCCCTACAATGAGCAGTTCTTC. Amino acid sequence: CASSLERAPYNEQFF.

This chain connects TRBV9 to TRBJ2-1, with 12 bases lining up with TRBD1. This CDR3 contains 15 residues. Per the germline V gene, CDR1 is SGDLS and CDR2 is YYNGEE. After removal of 2 bases from V and 10 bases from J, the junction contained 7 bases not matched to a gene. The CDR3 bases are TGTGCCAGCAGCGTGGTGGGACAGGGGGCAGGAGAGCAGTTCTTC. The encoded protein is CASSVVGQGAGEQFF.

This chain links TRBV19 with TRBJ2-3; 8 positions match TRBD2. Germline-derived CDR1 and CDR2 are LNHDA and SQIVND (reference sequence). V lost 5 bases, J lost 6 bases, and 7 bases stayed unmatched. The CDR3 length is 14 residues. CDR3 nucleotides: TGTGCCAGTAGTGTCGGTAGCGGGGCTGATACGCAGTATTTT. The encoded protein is CASSVGSGADTQYF.